This T cell receptor beta chain was profiled in a study of cytomegalovirus exposure and HLA in healthy donors. Overall study results and limits: Based on reports, TCR beta sequences accurately predicted HLA-A and HLA-B alleles for most subjects.

This clone showed up just a few times. The antigen remains unidentified. PCR amplification relied on 60 Vbeta primers (plus 13 Jbeta primers). The assay was immunoSEQ multiplex PCR, and TCRdb's table has in-frame clones only and misses some. The sample lists roughly 200,000 clones, 65% to 80% seen once, with 3.5% to 5% in the top ten. Germline lookup yields CDR1 SGHNT and CDR2 YYREEE (reference sequence). V lost 4 bases and J lost 0; bases outside the gene matches: 10. This CDR3 has 17 residues. The source of this sequence is a woman under 40 in good health and CMV-seropositive. The chain joins TRBV5-4 to TRBJ2-1, with 7 bases aligning to TRBD2. The sample was PBMCs. CDR3 residues: CASSGDYLRSSYNEQFF. The CDR3 DNA sequence: TGTGCCAGCAGCGGGGACTACCTCAGAAGCTCCTACAATGAGCAGTTCTTC.